The rows below give T cell receptor beta chains drawn from one sample of a study of cytomegalovirus exposure and HLA in healthy donors. Generated by immunoSEQ multiplex PCR, the TCRdb table keeps only in-frame clones and is missing some. The sample records over 150,000 clones, around 75% being singletons. Input material: PBMCs. Source of these receptors: a male donor in good health and CMV-seronegative. CDR3s include the opening cysteine and the closing phenylalanine or tryptophan. D genes are given only for firm matches. Clone size, where shown, is once, few, many, or a class for clones that have expanded.

d_call clone_size j_call v_call cdr3_nt cdr3_aa
NA NA TRBJ1-5 TRBV6-5 TGTGCCAGCAGTTACTCCCAGGAACGCAATCAGCCCCAGCATTTT CASSYSQERNQPQHF
NA NA TRBJ2-1 TRBV9 TGTGCCAGCAGCGTATACAGGGCGTCCTACAATGAGCAGTTCTTC CASSVYRASYNEQFF
TRBD1 NA TRBJ1-1 TRBV5-4 TGTGCCAGCAGCCTGACAGGGGGCACTGAAGCTTTCTTT CASSLTGGTEAFF
NA few TRBJ2-4 TRBV5-1 TGCGCCAGCAGCTTGAGGCAGGGATCCATTCAGTACTTC CASSLRQGSIQYF
NA NA TRBJ2-5 TRBV7-6 TGTGCCAGCAGGGCAGAAATACAAGAGACCCAGTACTTC CASRAEIQETQYF
TRBD2 NA TRBJ2-7 TRBV7-9 TGTGCCAGCAGCGTAGCGGGGCGCTACGAGCAGTACTTC CASSVAGRYEQYF
TRBD2 NA TRBJ2-2 TRBV5-4 TGTGCCAGCAGCTTCTCAGCGGGGGCGATCGGGGAGCTGTTTTTT CASSFSAGAIGELFF
TRBD2 NA TRBJ2-2 TRBV7-3 TGTGCCAGCAGGCGCGGGACTAGCAACACCGGGGAGCTGTTTTTT CASRRGTSNTGELFF
NA few TRBJ2-5 TRBV6-1 TGTGCCAGCAGGGCCACTAGCGAGACCCAGTACTTC CASRATSETQYF
NA once TRBJ1-3 TRBV5-4 TGTGCCAGCAGCTCCTCAGCGGACACCATATATTTT CASSSSADTIYF
NA NA TRBJ2-3 TRBV30 TGTGCCTGGAGTGCCCGGAGCACAGATACGCAGTATTTT CAWSARSTDTQYF
NA NA TRBJ2-7 TRBV21-1 TGTGCCAGCAGCAAACCCTACAGGGAGCCCCACTACGAGCAGTACTTC CASSKPYREPHYEQYF
NA NA TRBJ1-6 TRBV2 TGTGCCAGCAGTTTAGACAGGAGTCGTTCACCCCTCCACTTT CASSLDRSRSPLHF
TRBD2 NA TRBJ2-2 TRBV5-1 TGCGCCAGCAGCTTTATTAGCGGGAGAGACACCGGGGAGCTGTTTTTT CASSFISGRDTGELFF
NA NA TRBJ1-5 TRBV7-9 TGTTCCAGCAGCTTAGACGGGGGGAGTCAGCCCCAGCATTTT CSSSLDGGSQPQHF
TRBD1 once TRBJ1-1 TRBV4-3 TGCGCCAGCAGCGATATGCCGGGACAGGAGAACACTGAAGCTTTCTTT CASSDMPGQENTEAFF
TRBD1 NA TRBJ2-3 TRBV5-1 TGCGCCAGCAGCCTGGGACAGGATCGTCCAGATACGCAGTATTTT CASSLGQDRPDTQYF
NA NA TRBJ2-7 TRBV30 TGTGCCTGGAGTCGACAGGTCTCCTACGAGCAGTACTTC CAWSRQVSYEQYF
NA NA TRBJ2-7 TRBV6-5 TGTGCCAGCAGACCTCTCGACACCTACGAGCAGTACTTC CASRPLDTYEQYF
TRBD1 NA TRBJ1-4 TRBV28 TGTGCCAGCAGGCGACAGGGAACTTGGGAAAAACTGTTTTTT CASRRQGTWEKLFF
TRBD1 NA TRBJ2-7 TRBV28 TGTGCCAGCAGCGACAGGGCAGAGCAGTACTTC CASSDRAEQYF
TRBD2 NA TRBJ2-5 TRBV5-1 TGCGCCGGCAGCTTGTCACAGCGGGAGGGTGAGACCCAGTACTTC CAGSLSQREGETQYF
TRBD1 NA TRBJ2-7 TRBV5-1 TGCGCCAGCAGCCTATCCACAGGGGGAGGTTACGACGAGCAGTACTTC CASSLSTGGGYDEQYF
TRBD2 NA TRBJ2-5 TRBV7-3 TGTGCCAGCAGCCCCTTAGGACTAGCGGGGGCCCTTAATCAAGAGACCCAGTACTTC CASSPLGLAGALNQETQYF
NA NA TRBJ2-1 TRBV27 TGTGCCAGCAGTTTAATGACAGGCCTCAACGAGCAGTTCTTC CASSLMTGLNEQFF
NA NA TRBJ2-5 TRBV4-1 TGCGCCAGCAGCCAAGGGGGACTCAGGGAGACCCAGTACTTC CASSQGGLRETQYF
TRBD2 NA TRBJ2-7 TRBV15 TGTGCCACCAGCAGGAGCTTCGGCGGGGAGGGCAAGTACTTC CATSRSFGGEGKYF
NA NA TRBJ1-2 TRBV19 TGTGCCAGTAGTAGGGGGGAGGACCGTTATGGCTACACCTTC CASSRGEDRYGYTF
TRBD1 NA TRBJ1-5 TRBV18 TGTGCCAGCTCACCAGGACAGGGAGGACATAGCAATCAGCCCCAGCATTTT CASSPGQGGHSNQPQHF
NA NA TRBJ2-5 TRBV7-6 TGTGCCAGCAGCTTAGCGCACAGGCAAGAGACCCAGTACTTC CASSLAHRQETQYF
TRBD1 NA TRBJ2-3 TRBV5-1 TGCGCCAGCAGCCCGGGACAGGGCCTGGATACGCAGTATTTT CASSPGQGLDTQYF
TRBD2 NA TRBJ2-2 TRBV4-2 TGTGCCAGCAGCCAAGATAGTTCGACTCGCGGGAGGGCCTTCGGCGGGGAGCTGTTTTTT CASSQDSSTRGRAFGGELFF
NA NA TRBJ2-5 TRBV11-2 TGTGCCAGCAGCTTTGGAGCGGAAGAGACCCAGTACTTC CASSFGAEETQYF
NA NA TRBJ1-1 TRBV9 TGTGCCAGCTCCCGGAGGGGAGACACTGAAGCTTTCTTT CASSRRGDTEAFF
NA NA TRBJ1-2 TRBV12-5 TGTGCTAGTGGTTCGCACCTAGGGGCCGGCGGCTACACCTTC CASGSHLGAGGYTF
TRBD2 once TRBJ2-7 TRBV13 TGTGCCAGCAGCTCGAGAAGCGGGGGATCCTACGAGCAGTACTTC CASSSRSGGSYEQYF
TRBD2 NA TRBJ2-7 TRBV5-6 TGTGCCAGCAGCTCCCAACTGACGGGAGGACAGTACTTC CASSSQLTGGQYF
NA NA TRBJ1-4 TRBV19 TGTGCCAGCAGGCGACCTACAACTAATGAAAAACTGTTTTTT CASRRPTTNEKLFF
TRBD2 once TRBJ2-1 TRBV18 TGTGCCAGCTCACGTGGACTAGCGGGGGCTACCAATGAGCAGTTCTTC CASSRGLAGATNEQFF
TRBD2 NA TRBJ2-3 TRBV2 TGTGCCAGCATCAAAGGACTAGTCACAGATACGCAGTATTTT CASIKGLVTDTQYF
NA once TRBJ2-3 TRBV7-3 TGTGCCAGCAGCTTCCAGTCGGGGACAGATACGCAGTATTTT CASSFQSGTDTQYF
TRBD2 NA TRBJ2-1 TRBV10-1 TGCGCCAGCAGGGTGACTAGCGGGAGCTCCTACAATGAGCAGTTCTTC CASRVTSGSSYNEQFF
TRBD2 NA TRBJ2-3 TRBV29-1 TGCAGCGCCTCCCCTAGCGGGAGCGGCGCAGATACGCAGTATTTT CSASPSGSGADTQYF
TRBD2 NA TRBJ2-7 TRBV28 TGTGCCAGCAGTTTGGCCCCCAGCGGGGTGCCCTACGAGCAGTACTTC CASSLAPSGVPYEQYF
TRBD1 NA TRBJ2-7 TRBV28 TGTGCCAGCAGTGGGACAGGGGGAGTCAGGGAGCAGTACTTC CASSGTGGVREQYF
NA once TRBJ2-2 TRBV4-3 TGCGCCAGCAGCCAAGATTGGGGACACACGACCGGGGAGCTGTTTTTT CASSQDWGHTTGELFF
NA NA TRBJ2-3 TRBV5-1 TGCGCCAGCAGCTTGGCCGGCGGGGGCGGAAGGACGCAGTATTTT CASSLAGGGGRTQYF
TRBD1 NA TRBJ2-2 TRBV15 TGTGCCACCAGCACCGCCACCACTTGGACAGGGCGGAACACCGGGGAGCTGTTTTTT CATSTATTWTGRNTGELFF
TRBD2 NA TRBJ2-1 TRBV12-5 TGTGCTAGTGCCCTTAGCGGGAGTAGGGGTGAGCAGTTCTTC CASALSGSRGEQFF
NA NA TRBJ1-1 TRBV6-6 TGTGCCACCGGCATAGGGGAGGGTCGTGCCACTGAAGCTTTCTTT CATGIGEGRATEAFF